The 27 T cell receptor beta chains presented below share a single source sample, sequenced in a study of Graves' ophthalmopathy and Graves' hyperthyroidism. Investigators amplified TCR beta CDR3 regions from RNA transcripts. Second-round multiplex PCR came after first-round RT-PCR with HTBI primers. TCRdb redid the calling of the multiplex PCR reads with MiXCR, one entry per CDR3 protein. The sample lists roughly 160,000 distinct CDR3 sequences; roughly two fifths were seen once. Sample: peripheral blood. The source is a young man with Graves' ophthalmopathy.

This clonotype was counted a few times. This chain uses TRBV11-2 with TRBJ1-5; D is unresolved. The CDR3 has 13 residues. Germline loops: CDR1 SGHAT, CDR2 FQNNGV. Trimming stripped 0 bases from V and 9 bases from J, with 9 bases between. The CDR3 region is CASSLEGLGPQHF. DNA for the CDR3: TGTGCCAGCAGCTTAGAGGGTTTGGGGCCCCAGCATTTT.

CDR3 in DNA: TGTGCCAGCACCCCAAACCTAGCGTCCTACGAGCAGTACTTC. Its protein product is CASTPNLASYEQYF. V and J are TRBV6-1 and TRBJ2-7; weak D call: TRBD2 (6 bases). Germline loops: CDR1 MNHNS, CDR2 SASEGT. Trimming shortened V by 7 bases and J by 1 base, and 14 bases separated the two germline ends. CDR3 length: 14 residues.

This rearrangement joins TRBV28 to TRBJ2-5; 7 positions match TRBD2. V dropped 3 bases and J dropped 2; count of bases not matched to a gene: 6. Germline loops: CDR1 MDHEN, CDR2 SYDVKM. This CDR3 region has 15 residues. CDR3 in amino acids: CASSFPSGEQETQYF. DNA of the CDR3: TGTGCCAGCAGTTTTCCTAGCGGAGAGCAAGAGACCCAGTACTTC.

This rearrangement joins TRBV7-2 to TRBJ2-2; D call uncertain. V lost 4 bases to trimming and J lost 3 bases, with 12 bases between them. This CDR3 comprises 15 residues. CDR1 and CDR2 (germline): SGHTA, FQGNSA. The CDR3 DNA reads as TGTGCCAGCAGCTATGCCCGAGTTGACACCGGGGAGCTGTTTTTT. Translation: CASSYARVDTGELFF.

This rearrangement joins TRBV6-1 to TRBJ2-7, with D tentatively TRBD1 or TRBD2 (6 bases each). The CDR3 is 14 amino acids. In germline, CDR1 is MNHNS, CDR2 SASEGT. V gave up 6 bases and J gave up 5 bases, with 17 bases separating them. CDR3 loop: CASRGGGRNNEQYF. The CDR3 DNA follows: TGTGCCAGCAGGGGTGGGGGGCGGAACAACGAGCAGTACTTC.

The V and J genes are TRBV6-2 or TRBV6-3 and TRBJ1-5; TRBD1 is a possible D gene (5 bases). The CDR3 runs 15 residues. Germline loops: CDR1 MNHEY, CDR2 SVGEGT. Trimming took 7 bases from V and 3 from J, leaving 16 bases between them. The CDR3 loop is CASMRGWDNNQPQHF. CDR3 nucleotides: TGTGCCAGCATGCGGGGCTGGGATAACAATCAGCCCCAGCATTTT.

The genes are TRBV19 and TRBJ2-7; tentative D call: TRBD2 (6 bases). V was trimmed by 9 bases and J by 3 bases, leaving 18 bases between them. The length of the CDR3 is 14 residues. Germline CDR1 reads LNHDA; CDR2 reads SQIVND (reference sequence). CDR3 loop: CASRPIGGSYEQYF. CDR3 coding DNA: TGTGCCAGCAGGCCCATTGGGGGGAGCTACGAGCAGTACTTC.

This clonotype was recorded a few times. The chain carries TRBV9 and TRBJ1-1; D not resolved. Germline V lookup: CDR1 SGDLS, CDR2 YYNGEE. Trimming pared 0 bases from V and 0 bases from J, leaving 6 bases between. The CDR3 runs 14 residues. The CDR3 is CASSVAGLNTEAFF. CDR3 nucleotide sequence: TGTGCCAGCAGCGTAGCAGGTTTGAACACTGAAGCTTTCTTT.

The rearrangement joins TRBV13 to TRBJ2-1; 7 nucleotides agree with TRBD1. The CDR3 spans 14 residues. From germline, CDR1 is PRHDT and CDR2 FYEKMQ (reference sequence). With 10 bases clipped from V and 6 bases from J, the junction kept 12 bases outside the gene matches. The CDR3 DNA reads TGTGCCACCAGTGAATTCCGACAGGGCAATGAGCAGTTCTTC. It is translated as CATSEFRQGNEQFF.

This clonotype was seen ten or more times. V usage is TRBV7-2 and J usage is TRBJ1-5; 9 bases match TRBD1. The V gene end was trimmed by 0 bases and the J gene end by 2 bases; junction bases not matched to a gene: 11. The V gene's germline CDR1 is SGHTA and CDR2 FQGNSA. The CDR3 spans 19 residues. The CDR3 region has the DNA TGTGCCAGCAGCTTAGCGGACGACAGGGGGATTTTCGGCAATCAGCCCCAGCATTTT. It encodes CASSLADDRGIFGNQPQHF.

This clonotype was recorded at least ten times. CDR3 nucleotides: TGTGCCAGCAGTCTAGGGAGGGAGACCCCAGAGACCCAGTACTTC. Its protein product is CASSLGRETPETQYF. The chain links TRBV28 to TRBJ2-5; 7 bases line up with TRBD2. CDR3 size: 15 residues. Germline V lookup: CDR1 MDHEN, CDR2 SYDVKM. Losses at the gene ends were 5 bases for V and 4 bases for J; bases not matched to a gene: 10.

CDR3: CASSSTEGYTEAFF. The CDR3 coding sequence is TGTGCCAGCAGTTCCACGGAGGGGTACACTGAAGCTTTCTTT. V and J are TRBV6-5 and TRBJ1-1, with D possibly being TRBD1 (5 bases). Per the germline V gene, CDR1 is MNHEY and CDR2 is SVGAGI. Deletions cut 4 bases from V and 3 bases from J, with 12 bases between. The CDR3 contains 14 residues.

This clonotype came up many times. The chain carries TRBV6-5 and TRBJ1-1; D uncertain. Germline-derived CDR1 and CDR2 are MNHEY and SVGAGI. V was cut by 6 bases and J by 3 bases, with 11 bases left in between. The CDR3 has 13 residues. Here the CDR3 reads CASRRVIHTEAFF. In nucleotides, the CDR3 is TGTGCCAGCAGGAGAGTTATACACACTGAAGCTTTCTTT.

V is TRBV12-3 or TRBV12-4 and J is TRBJ2-7; tentatively, D is TRBD1 (5 bases). CDR3 length: 14 amino acids. Trimming left V 3 bases short and J 6 bases short, with 15 bases between. CDR3 residues: CASSFLPGKGEQYF. In DNA, the CDR3 is TGTGCCAGCAGTTTCCTCCCAGGGAAAGGCGAGCAGTACTTC.

The rearrangement links TRBV12-5 to TRBJ2-2; 10 bases fit TRBD2. The germline CDR1 and CDR2 sequences are LGHNT and FRNRAP. The length of the CDR3 is 17 residues. V gave up 5 bases and J gave up 0 bases; unmatched junction bases: 6. CDR3: CASGTLLAGSNTGELFF. CDR3 DNA sequence: TGTGCTAGTGGTACCTTACTAGCGGGATCGAACACCGGGGAGCTGTTTTTT.

Many counts were recorded for this clonotype. The chain is built from TRBV29-1 and TRBJ1-2; no definite D call. V shed 6 bases and J shed 3 bases, with 11 bases lying between them. Germline V CDR1 and CDR2: SQVTM, ANQGSEA. The CDR3 has 12 amino acids. The CDR3 here is CSVARVYYGYTF. CDR3 nucleotides: TGCAGCGTCGCACGGGTTTACTATGGCTACACCTTC.

This sequence joins TRBV7-8 and TRBJ1-2; no reliable D call. CDR3 length: 11 amino acids. Germline loops: CDR1 SGHVS, CDR2 FQNEAQ. Trimming left V 1 base short and J 8 bases short, with 5 bases between. The CDR3 nucleotides read TGTGCCAGCAGCTTAGGGACGGGCTACACCTTC. This encodes CASSLGTGYTF.

This clonotype has a single count. The CDR3 bases are TGCAGTGCTGCCGGGACTTATAGTACAGATACGCAGTATTTT. Its protein is CSAAGTYSTDTQYF. The chain links TRBV20-1 to TRBJ2-3; D might be TRBD2 (6 bases). CDR1 is DFQATT, CDR2 SNEGSKA, per germline (reference sequence). Deletions cut 5 bases from V and 3 bases from J, with 15 bases between. The CDR3 covers 14 residues.

A note on this clonotype: The junction shows a germline mismatch at one end, possibly a read error. The V and J genes are TRBV27 and TRBJ1-2, with D unresolved. CDR3 size: 17 residues. The germline V gene encodes CDR1 MNHEY and CDR2 SMNVEV (reference sequence). CDR3 amino acids: CASSLGGSPQSNYSYTF. The DNA for the CDR3 is TGTGCCAGCAGTCTGGGAGGCAGTCCCCAATCTAACTATAGCTACACCTTC.

This clonotype occurred a few times. The chain uses TRBV6-1 and TRBJ1-1; possible D gene TRBD1, 6 bases. Looked up from germline, CDR1 is MNHNS and CDR2 is SASEGT. CDR3 size: 13 residues. Trimming removed 7 bases from V and 4 bases from J, with 13 bases in between. The CDR3 DNA follows: TGTGCCAGCACCAAGGGGGTGGGCACTGAAGCTTTCTTT. This encodes CASTKGVGTEAFF.

The rearrangement uses TRBV4-1 and TRBJ1-1; 10 bases are a match to TRBD1. The V segment lost 6 bases and the J segment 4 bases; nucleotides outside the gene matches: 17. Germline CDR1 is MGHRA and CDR2 is YSYEKL. The length of the CDR3 is 18 residues. CDR3 DNA: TGCGCCAGCAGTCTAAAACGGGACAGGGGTGATCTACTCACTGAAGCTTTCTTT. The encoded protein is CASSLKRDRGDLLTEAFF.

This sequence joins TRBV6-2 or TRBV6-3 and TRBJ1-5, with a tentative D call TRBD1 (6 bases). From germline, CDR1 is MNHEY and CDR2 SVGEGT. The length of the CDR3 is 12 residues. V dropped 2 bases and J dropped 12 bases, with 11 bases sitting between them. The CDR3 protein is CASSYNRENQHF. CDR3 DNA sequence: TGTGCCAGCAGTTACAACAGGGAGAACCAGCATTTT.

This clonotype was counted ten times or more. As DNA, the CDR3 is TGTGCCAGCAGCTCGGAGACGGAGACCCAGTACTTC. Its protein product is CASSSETETQYF. This chain joins TRBV7-2 and TRBJ2-5; D uncertain. The length of the CDR3 is 12 residues. V lost 4 bases, J lost 5 bases, and 8 bases lay in between. Per germline, CDR1 SGHTA and CDR2 FQGNSA.

In its sample, this clonotype was seen many times. The genes are TRBV20-1 and TRBJ2-5, with TRBD2 matching 8 bases. Germline V gives CDR1 DFQATT, CDR2 SNEGSKA (reference sequence). The CDR3 is 14 residues long. Trimming cost V 2 bases and J 4 bases; bases outside gene matches: 6. CDR3 sequence (DNA): TGCAGTGCTAGAATTCTAGCGGGTTTAGAGACCCAGTACTTC. Amino acid sequence: CSARILAGLETQYF.

This clonotype was recorded many times. The chain recombines TRBV11-3 with TRBJ1-1; D is unresolved. The V gene lost 5 bases and the J gene lost 0 bases, with 13 bases spanning the gap. This CDR3 is built from 15 residues. The germline V gene has CDR1 SGHNT and CDR2 YENEEA. The CDR3 protein is CASSKSSTLNTEAFF. As DNA, the CDR3 is TGTGCCAGCAGCAAATCAAGCACTCTGAACACTGAAGCTTTCTTT.

This clonotype was observed at least ten times. V gene TRBV30 combines with J gene TRBJ1-1; 7 bases line up with TRBD1. V was pared by 3 bases and J by 5 bases, with 6 bases of the junction left unmatched. Germline values: CDR1 GTSNPN, CDR2 SVGIG (reference sequence). The CDR3 extends over 13 amino acids. The CDR3 protein is CAWSAGGNTEAFF. CDR3 DNA: TGTGCCTGGAGCGCAGGGGGGAATACTGAAGCTTTCTTT.

In this sample, this clonotype turned up many times. The rearrangement links TRBV5-4 to TRBJ1-1, with D uncertain. Germline V gene data show CDR1 as SGHNT and CDR2 as YYREEE (reference sequence). Trimming stripped 2 bases from V and 0 bases from J, with 5 bases between. This CDR3 is 13 amino acids long. The CDR3 loop is CASSFLMNTEAFF. The CDR3 region has the DNA TGTGCCAGCAGCTTTTTGATGAACACTGAAGCTTTCTTT.